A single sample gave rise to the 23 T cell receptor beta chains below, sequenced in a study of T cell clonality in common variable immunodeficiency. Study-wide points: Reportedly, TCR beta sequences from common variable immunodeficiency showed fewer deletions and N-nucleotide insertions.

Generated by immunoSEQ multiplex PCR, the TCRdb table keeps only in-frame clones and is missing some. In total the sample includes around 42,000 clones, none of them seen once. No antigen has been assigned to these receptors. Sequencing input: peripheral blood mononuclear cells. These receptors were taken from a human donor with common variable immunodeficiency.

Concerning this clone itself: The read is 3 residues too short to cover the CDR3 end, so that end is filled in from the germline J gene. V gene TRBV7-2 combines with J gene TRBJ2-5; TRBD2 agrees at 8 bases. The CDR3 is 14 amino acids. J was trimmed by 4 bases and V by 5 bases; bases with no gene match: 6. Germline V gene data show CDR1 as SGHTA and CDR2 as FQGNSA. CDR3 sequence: CASSQTSGGETQYF. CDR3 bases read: TGTGCCAGCAGCCAGACAAGCGGGGGAGAGACC.

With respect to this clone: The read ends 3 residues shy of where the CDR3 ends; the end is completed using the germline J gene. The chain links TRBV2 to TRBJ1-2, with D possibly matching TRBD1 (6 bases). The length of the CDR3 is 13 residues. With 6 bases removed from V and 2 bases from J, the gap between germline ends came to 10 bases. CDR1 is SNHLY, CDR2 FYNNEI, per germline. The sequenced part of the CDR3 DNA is TGTGCCAGCAGGCGGCAGGGGAACTATGGC. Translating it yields CASRRQGNYG. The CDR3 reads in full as CASRRQGNYGYTF. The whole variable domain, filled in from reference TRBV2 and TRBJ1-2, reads EPEVTQTPSHQVTQMGQEVILRCVPISNHLYFYWYRQILGQKVEFLVSFYNNEISEKSEIFDDQFSVERPDGSNFTLKIRSTKLEDSAMYFCASRRQGNYGYTFGSGTRLTVV.

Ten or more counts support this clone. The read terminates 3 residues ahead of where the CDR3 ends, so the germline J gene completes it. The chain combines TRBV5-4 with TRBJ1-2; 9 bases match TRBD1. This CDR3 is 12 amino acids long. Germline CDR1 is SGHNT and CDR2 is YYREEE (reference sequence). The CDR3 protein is CASSWTGDEYTF. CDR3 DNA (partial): TGTGCCAGCAGCTGGACAGGGGACGAG.

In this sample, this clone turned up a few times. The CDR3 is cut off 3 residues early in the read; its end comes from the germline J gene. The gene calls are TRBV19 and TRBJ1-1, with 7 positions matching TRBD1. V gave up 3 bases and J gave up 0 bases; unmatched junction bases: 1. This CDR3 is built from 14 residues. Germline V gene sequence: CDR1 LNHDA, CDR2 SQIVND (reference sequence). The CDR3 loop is CASSIGQVNTEAFF. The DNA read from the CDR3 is TGTGCCAGTAGTATCGGACAGGTGAACACTGAA. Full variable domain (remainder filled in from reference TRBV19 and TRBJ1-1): DGGITQSPKYLFRKEGQNVTLSCEQNLNHDAMYWYRQDPGQGLRLIYYSQIVNDFQKGDIAEGYSVSREKKESFPLTVTSAQKNPTAFYLCASSIGQVNTEAFFGQGTRLTVV.

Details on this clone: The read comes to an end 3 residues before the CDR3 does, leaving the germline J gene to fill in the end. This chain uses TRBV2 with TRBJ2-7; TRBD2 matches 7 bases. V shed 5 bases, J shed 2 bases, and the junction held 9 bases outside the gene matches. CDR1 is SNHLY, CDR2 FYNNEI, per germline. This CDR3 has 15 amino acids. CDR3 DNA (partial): TGTGCCAGCAGTCCTTCTTTCGGGGGGACCTACGAG. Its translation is CASSPSFGGTYE. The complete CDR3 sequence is CASSPSFGGTYEQYF.

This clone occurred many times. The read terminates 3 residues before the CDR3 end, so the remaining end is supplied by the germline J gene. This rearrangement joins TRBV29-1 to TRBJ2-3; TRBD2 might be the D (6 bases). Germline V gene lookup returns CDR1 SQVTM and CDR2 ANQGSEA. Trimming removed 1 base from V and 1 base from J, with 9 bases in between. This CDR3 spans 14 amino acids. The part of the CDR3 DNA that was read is TGCAGCGTTGAAGGCAGCGGGCGCACAGATACG. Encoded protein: CSVEGSGRTDT. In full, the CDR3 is CSVEGSGRTDTQYF.

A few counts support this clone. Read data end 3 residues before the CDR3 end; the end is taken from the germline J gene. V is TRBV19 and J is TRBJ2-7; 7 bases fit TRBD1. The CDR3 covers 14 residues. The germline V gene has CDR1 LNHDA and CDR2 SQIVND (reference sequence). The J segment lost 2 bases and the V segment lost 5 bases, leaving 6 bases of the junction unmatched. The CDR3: CASSVNRGPYEQYF. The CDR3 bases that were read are TGTGCCAGTAGTGTTAACAGGGGCCCCTACGAG.

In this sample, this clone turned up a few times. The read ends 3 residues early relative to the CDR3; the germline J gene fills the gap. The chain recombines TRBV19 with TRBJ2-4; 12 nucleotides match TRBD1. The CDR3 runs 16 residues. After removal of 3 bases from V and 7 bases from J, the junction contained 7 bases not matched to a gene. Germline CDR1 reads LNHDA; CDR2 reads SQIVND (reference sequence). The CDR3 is CASSMPGTGGTNIQYF. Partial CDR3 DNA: TGTGCCAGTAGTATGCCCGGGACAGGGGGCACCAACATT.

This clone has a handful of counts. CDR3 region: CASSQTGSNQPQHF. Partial CDR3 DNA: TGTGCCAGCAGTCAGACAGGGAGCAATCAGCCC. The chain has TRBV6-2 or TRBV6-3 and TRBJ1-5; TRBD1 agrees at 7 bases. Read data end 3 residues before the CDR3 end; the end is taken from the germline J gene. Germline V gene data show CDR1 as MNHEY and CDR2 as SVGEGT. V was clipped by 5 bases and J by 1 base; unmatched bases: 2. The CDR3 is 14 amino acids.

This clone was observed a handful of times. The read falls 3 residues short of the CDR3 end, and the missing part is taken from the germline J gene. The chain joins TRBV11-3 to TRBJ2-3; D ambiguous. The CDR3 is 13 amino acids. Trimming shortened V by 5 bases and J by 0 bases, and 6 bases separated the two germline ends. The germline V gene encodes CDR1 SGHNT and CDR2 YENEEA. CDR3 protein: CASSPGSTDTQYF. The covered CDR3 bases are TGTGCCAGCAGCCCCGGGAGCACAGATACG.

The CDR3 protein is CASSQGARRTGELFF. The CDR3 bases that were read are TGTGCCAGTAGTCAGGGGGCTCGAAGGACCGGGGAG. The genes are TRBV19 and TRBJ2-2; 8 bases align to TRBD1. The read stops 3 residues short of the end of the CDR3; the missing end is completed from the germline J gene. Trimming cost V 5 bases and J 5 bases; bases outside gene matches: 7. CDR3 length equals 15 residues. From germline, CDR1 is LNHDA and CDR2 SQIVND (reference sequence). The complete variable domain, with remaining parts taken from reference TRBV19 and TRBJ2-2, reads DGGITQSPKYLFRKEGQNVTLSCEQNLNHDAMYWYRQDPGQGLRLIYYSQIVNDFQKGDIAEGYSVSREKKESFPLTVTSAQKNPTAFYLCASSQGARRTGELFFGEGSRLTVL.

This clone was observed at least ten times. The CDR3 DNA, read in part, is TGCAGTGCTAGAGATCATCAGGGGGCCTTCTATGGC. Translating gives CSARDHQGAFYG. The entire CDR3 protein is CSARDHQGAFYGYTF. The chain couples TRBV20-1 to TRBJ1-2; 8 bases are a match to TRBD1. Read sequence stops 3 residues before the CDR3 end, and the germline J gene provides the missing end. Unmatched junction bases numbered 7, after V lost 0 bases and J lost 4 bases. Germline lookup yields CDR1 DFQATT and CDR2 SNEGSKA (reference sequence). The CDR3 has 15 amino acids.

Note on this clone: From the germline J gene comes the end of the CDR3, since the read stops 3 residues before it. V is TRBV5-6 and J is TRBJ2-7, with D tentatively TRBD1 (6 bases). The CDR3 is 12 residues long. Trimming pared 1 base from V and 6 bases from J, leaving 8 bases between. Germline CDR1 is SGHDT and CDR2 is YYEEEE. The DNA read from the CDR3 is TGTGCCAGCAGCTTGCTAGGGGGCGAG. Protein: CASSLLGGE. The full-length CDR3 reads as CASSLLGGEQYF.

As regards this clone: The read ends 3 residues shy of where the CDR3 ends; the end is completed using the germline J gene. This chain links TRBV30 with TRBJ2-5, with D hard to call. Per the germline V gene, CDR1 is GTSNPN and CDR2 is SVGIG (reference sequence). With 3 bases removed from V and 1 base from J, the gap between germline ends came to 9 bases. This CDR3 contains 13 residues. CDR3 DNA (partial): TGTGCCTGGAGCCTAGATAGCCAAGAGACC. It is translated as CAWSLDSQET. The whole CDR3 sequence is CAWSLDSQETQYF.

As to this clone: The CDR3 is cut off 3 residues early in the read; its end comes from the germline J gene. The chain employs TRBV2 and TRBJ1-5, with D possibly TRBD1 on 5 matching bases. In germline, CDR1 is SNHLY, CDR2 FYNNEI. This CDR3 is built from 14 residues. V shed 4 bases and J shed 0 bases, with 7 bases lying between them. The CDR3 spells CASSGQYSNQPQHF. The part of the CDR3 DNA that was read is TGTGCCAGCAGTGGACAGTATAGCAATCAGCCC.

The chain's CDR3 is CASSPRLGSYEQYF. CDR3 bases read: TGTGCCAGCAGCCCTAGACTAGGGAGCTACGAG. The chain has TRBV7-9 and TRBJ2-7; a weak D match, TRBD2 (6 bases). The read finishes 3 residues shy of the CDR3 end, and the germline J gene is used to complete it. This CDR3 is 14 amino acids long. The germline V and J ends were trimmed by 5 bases and 3 bases, with 14 bases remaining between them. CDR1 is SEHNR, CDR2 FQNEAQ, per germline (reference sequence).

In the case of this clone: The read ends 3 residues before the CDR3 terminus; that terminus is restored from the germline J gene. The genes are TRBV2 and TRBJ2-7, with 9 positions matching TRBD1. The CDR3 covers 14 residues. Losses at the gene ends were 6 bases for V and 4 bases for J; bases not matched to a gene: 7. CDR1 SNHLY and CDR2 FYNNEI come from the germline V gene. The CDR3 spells CASRQQGARYEQYF. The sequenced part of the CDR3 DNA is TGTGCCAGCAGGCAACAGGGGGCGCGGTACGAG.

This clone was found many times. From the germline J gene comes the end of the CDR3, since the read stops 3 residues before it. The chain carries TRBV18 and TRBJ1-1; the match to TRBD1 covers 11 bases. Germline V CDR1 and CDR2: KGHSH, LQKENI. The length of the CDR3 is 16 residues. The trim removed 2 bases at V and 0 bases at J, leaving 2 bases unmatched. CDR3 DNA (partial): TGTGCCAGCTCACCAGGGACAGGGGGTTTGAACACTGAA. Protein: CASSPGTGGLNTE. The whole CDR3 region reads CASSPGTGGLNTEAFF.

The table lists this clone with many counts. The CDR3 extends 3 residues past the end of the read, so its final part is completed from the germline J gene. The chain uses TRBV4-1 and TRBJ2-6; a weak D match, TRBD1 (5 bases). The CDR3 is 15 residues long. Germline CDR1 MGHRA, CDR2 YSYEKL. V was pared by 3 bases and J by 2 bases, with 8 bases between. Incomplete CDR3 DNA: TGCGCCAGCAGCCAGGCAGGGACTGGGGCCAACGTC. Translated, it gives CASSQAGTGANV. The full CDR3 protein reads CASSQAGTGANVLTF.

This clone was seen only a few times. The CDR3 loop reads CAWSHYRGWTEAFF. The DNA read from the CDR3 is TGTGCCTGGAGTCATTACAGGGGGTGGACTGAA. The chain links TRBV30 to TRBJ1-1; TRBD1 agrees at 8 bases. The observed sequence ends 3 residues before the CDR3 terminus, with the missing tail filled in from the germline J gene. The CDR3 runs to 14 residues. In germline, CDR1 is GTSNPN, CDR2 SVGIG (reference sequence). V gave up 2 bases and J gave up 5 bases; unmatched junction bases: 7.

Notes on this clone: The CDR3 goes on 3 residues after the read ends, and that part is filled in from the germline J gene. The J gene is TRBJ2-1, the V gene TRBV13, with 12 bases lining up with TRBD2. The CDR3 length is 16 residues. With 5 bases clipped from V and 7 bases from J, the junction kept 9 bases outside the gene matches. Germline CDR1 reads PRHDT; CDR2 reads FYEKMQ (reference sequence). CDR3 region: CASSRPLAGGLNEQFF. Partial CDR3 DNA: TGTGCCAGCAGCAGGCCACTAGCGGGGGGACTGAATGAG.

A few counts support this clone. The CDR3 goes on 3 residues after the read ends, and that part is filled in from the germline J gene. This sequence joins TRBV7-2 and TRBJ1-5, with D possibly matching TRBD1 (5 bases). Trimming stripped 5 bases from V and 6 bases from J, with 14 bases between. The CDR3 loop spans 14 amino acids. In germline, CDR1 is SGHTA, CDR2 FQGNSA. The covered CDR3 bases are TGTGCCAGCAGCCCGCAGGGCCCGGGTCAGCCC. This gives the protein CASSPQGPGQP. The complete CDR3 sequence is CASSPQGPGQPQHF. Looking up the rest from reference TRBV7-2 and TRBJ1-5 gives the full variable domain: GAGVSQSPSNKVTEKGKDVELRCDPISGHTALYWYRQSLGQGLEFLIYFQGNSAPDKSGLPSDRFSAERTGGSVSTLTIQRTQQEDSAVYLCASSPQGPGQPQHFGDGTRLSIL.

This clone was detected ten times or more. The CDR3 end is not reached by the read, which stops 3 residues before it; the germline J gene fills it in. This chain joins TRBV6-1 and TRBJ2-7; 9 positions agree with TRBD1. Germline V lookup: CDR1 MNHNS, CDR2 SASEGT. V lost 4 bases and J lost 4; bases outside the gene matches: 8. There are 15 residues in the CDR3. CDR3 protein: CASSGSDRGGYEQYF. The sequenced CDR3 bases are TGTGCCAGCAGTGGTTCGGACAGGGGCGGGTACGAG.